Below, 15 T cell receptor beta chains from the same sample are listed, as sequenced in a study of molecular identifiers for immune sequencing clone quantification. Each CDR3 protein gets one entry after TCRdb re-called the PCR reads with MiXCR. This table has some 320,000 distinct CDR3 sequences, 20% to 25% appearing once. The specimen was naive CD8+ T cells from blood, with Jurkat cell RNA spiked in. Noted subset: FACS-sorted CD8+CD4-CCR7+CD45RA+ naive T cells. These receptors all come from a human donor in good health. Some libraries in this study had Jurkat cell RNA spiked in.

About this clonotype itself: Being one base from a much bigger clone, this may be a read error. J is TRBJ1-1 and V is TRBV12-3 or TRBV12-4, with D maybe TRBD1 (5 bases). This CDR3 spans 14 amino acids. CDR3 bases: TGTGCCGGCAGTGCGACAGCAATGAACACTGAAGCTTTCTTT. This codes for CAGSATAMNTEAFF.

This chain links TRBV6-2 or TRBV6-3 with TRBJ2-2, with 9 bases aligning to TRBD1. The germline CDR1 and CDR2 sequences are MNHEY and SVGEGT. The CDR3 length is 16 residues. V trimming: 7 bases; J trimming: 4 bases; junction bases outside the gene matches: 10. CDR3 sequence: CASTLEDRGPTGELFF. For the CDR3, the DNA is TGTGCCAGCACCCTGGAGGACAGGGGACCCACCGGGGAGCTGTTTTTT.

This clonotype was seen repeatedly, ten times or more. The V call is TRBV7-2, the J call TRBJ2-1, with TRBD1 as a possible D gene (6 bases). This CDR3 comprises 15 residues. The ends were cut back, 4 bases at V and 4 bases at J, with 14 bases in the middle. The V gene's germline CDR1 is SGHTA and CDR2 FQGNSA. CDR3 nucleotides: TGTGCCAGCAGCTCGAATGCCAGGGGTTACAATGAGCAGTTCTTC. It yields the protein CASSSNARGYNEQFF.

The V and J genes are TRBV28 and TRBJ2-5; 7 positions agree with TRBD2. Germline loops: CDR1 MDHEN, CDR2 SYDVKM. V shed 1 base, J shed 2 bases, and the junction held 7 bases outside the gene matches. This CDR3 has 16 amino acids. This CDR3 reads CASSLFGGRGQETQYF. DNA for the CDR3: TGTGCCAGCAGTTTATTCGGCGGGAGAGGGCAAGAGACCCAGTACTTC.

This clonotype was recorded many times. The J gene is TRBJ2-3, the V gene TRBV29-1; TRBD1 or TRBD2 may be the D gene (5 bases each). V lost 0 bases and J lost 3, with 13 bases in between. CDR1 is SQVTM and CDR2 is ANQGSEA in the germline V gene. The CDR3 runs 15 residues. The CDR3 is CSVEEWGRRTDTQYF. DNA for the CDR3: TGCAGCGTTGAAGAATGGGGGAGAAGAACAGATACGCAGTATTTT.

The sample holds a few counts of this clonotype. This chain connects TRBV2 to TRBJ2-5; D is undetermined. The V end lost 4 bases, the J end lost 2 bases, and 11 bases lay between the germline ends. The CDR3 consists of 14 residues. The germline CDR1 and CDR2 sequences are SNHLY and FYNNEI. As DNA, the CDR3 is TGTGCCAGCAGTGGGTTGGACGATCAAGAGACCCAGTACTTC. Translated, it gives CASSGLDDQETQYF.

This clonotype showed up many times. The chain is built from TRBV5-4 and TRBJ2-3; 7 bases fit TRBD2. This CDR3 has 15 residues. Germline CDR1 reads SGHNT; CDR2 reads YYREEE (reference sequence). V lost 5 bases, J lost 2 bases, and 8 bases stayed unmatched. The CDR3 nucleotides read TGTGCCAGCAGTTATGCCGGGACTATCACAGATACGCAGTATTTT. As protein: CASSYAGTITDTQYF.

This clonotype was counted many times. The gene calls are TRBV7-9 and TRBJ1-1, with D unresolved. The germline CDR1 and CDR2 sequences are SEHNR and FQNEAQ (reference sequence). V dropped 4 bases and J dropped 8 bases, with 5 bases sitting between them. The CDR3 contains 10 residues. The CDR3 sequence is CASSYMEAFF. The CDR3 nucleotides are TGTGCCAGCAGCTACATGGAAGCTTTCTTT.

The chain has TRBV6-1 and TRBJ2-7; D ambiguous. CDR3 length equals 14 residues. Trimming removed 2 bases at V and 2 bases at J, with 10 bases between. Germline V gene data show CDR1 as MNHNS and CDR2 as SASEGT. This CDR3 reads CASSENGTPYEQYF. The DNA of the CDR3 is TGTGCCAGCAGTGAAAACGGTACCCCCTACGAGCAGTACTTC.

There are many counts of this clonotype. The chain is built from TRBV6-2 or TRBV6-3 and TRBJ2-3, with 8 bases that match TRBD2. This CDR3 is 12 amino acids long. Germline loops: CDR1 MNHEY, CDR2 SVGEGT. V trimming: 8 bases; J trimming: 6 bases; junction bases outside the gene matches: 4. The CDR3 here is CASRLAWDTQYF. The CDR3, as DNA: TGTGCCAGCCGACTAGCGTGGGATACGCAGTATTTT.

On this clonotype itself: Given a much more abundant clone one base away, this may be a read error. V and J are TRBV5-3 and TRBJ1-1, with TRBD1 matching over 10 bases. TRBV5-3 is classed as an ORF, of uncertain function. The CDR3 extends over 14 amino acids. J lost 4 bases, V lost 10 bases, and 10 bases had no gene match. DNA of the CDR3: TGTGCCGGCAGCTTCTGGGACAGGGGCACTGAAGCTTTCTTT. Translation: CAGSFWDRGTEAFF.

This clonotype showed up just a few times. The chain combines TRBV19 with TRBJ2-6, with TRBD2 as a possible D gene (5 bases). V was clipped by 2 bases and J by 2 bases, with 7 bases between them. CDR3 length: 15 residues. Germline lookup yields CDR1 LNHDA and CDR2 SQIVND (reference sequence). CDR3 sequence (DNA): TGTGCCAGTAGTATATGGGGAGCTGGGGCCAACGTCCTGACTTTC. Its translation is CASSIWGAGANVLTF. Drawing the rest from reference TRBV19 and TRBJ2-6, the complete variable domain is DGGITQSPKYLFRKEGQNVTLSCEQNLNHDAMYWYRQDPGQGLRLIYYSQIVNDFQKGDIAEGYSVSREKKESFPLTVTSAQKNPTAFYLCASSIWGAGANVLTFGAGSRLTVL.

On this clonotype: A clone one base away is much larger, so this may be a read error. Because the CDR3 is missing its conserved closing phenylalanine or tryptophan, this is likely a read error. The rearrangement joins TRBV7-9 to TRBJ2-2, with D perhaps TRBD1 (5 bases). The CDR3 is 14 residues long. V was pared by 5 bases and J by 1 base, with 8 bases between. Per germline, CDR1 SEHNR and CDR2 FQNEAQ (reference sequence). CDR3 sequence: CASSPGQNTGELFC. As DNA, the CDR3 is TGTGCCAGCAGCCCAGGACAGAACACCGGGGAGCTGTTTTGT.

This clonotype occurred a few times. This chain uses TRBV6-5 with TRBJ2-5; 8 positions agree with TRBD2. V shed 5 bases and J 1 base; nucleotides not matched to a gene: 21. Looked up from germline, CDR1 is MNHEY and CDR2 is SVGAGI. CDR3 length: 20 amino acids. CDR3: CASSPLIPAGVGLAQETQYF. CDR3 sequence (DNA): TGTGCCAGCAGTCCGCTCATCCCAGCGGGAGTGGGGCTTGCCCAAGAGACCCAGTACTTC.

This clonotype appeared a few times. At one boundary the junction diverges from the germline segment, which might be a read error. V usage is TRBV6-1 and J usage is TRBJ2-7; possibly TRBD1 for D (8 bases). The CDR3 sequence is 15 residues long. Per the germline V gene, CDR1 is MNHNS and CDR2 is SASEGT. CDR3 protein: CASSEAQDRDYGQYF. The CDR3 nucleotides are TGTGCCAGCAGTGAAGCGCAGGACAGGGACTACGGGCAGTACTTC.